A single sample is the source of the 9 T cell receptor beta chains below, sequenced in a study of blood T cell repertoires in COVID-19. Clones were sequenced by immunoSEQ multiplex PCR, and TCRdb holds only the in-frame ones, with some missing. The table lists 260,000 or so clones, roughly 80% of them singletons, with 3% to 4.5% in the top ten. Sequenced input: PBMCs or T cells enriched from blood (not recorded which). These receptors were obtained from a woman in her 40s who had been exposed to COVID-19.

V and J are TRBV7-8 and TRBJ2-1, with 12 bases fitting TRBD2. The CDR3 contains 16 residues. The V and J ends lost 3 bases and 2 bases, in that order; junction bases with no gene match: 2. Germline V gene lookup returns CDR1 SGHVS and CDR2 FQNEAQ. Here the CDR3 reads CASSFGLAGTYNEQFF. The CDR3 DNA reads as TGTGCCAGCAGCTTTGGACTAGCGGGGACCTACAATGAGCAGTTCTTC.

The CDR3 DNA is TGTGCCAGCTCCAGACAGAACACTGAAGCTTTCTTT. It encodes CASSRQNTEAFF. The chain joins TRBV25-1 to TRBJ1-1; D unclear. CDR1 is MGHDK, CDR2 SYGVNS, per germline. The CDR3 extends over 12 amino acids. The V end was cut by 8 bases, the J end by 1 base, with 8 bases between.

V usage is TRBV27 and J usage is TRBJ2-3; D is possibly TRBD1 (5 bases). The CDR3 sequence is 16 residues long. The ends were cut back, 6 bases at V and 4 bases at J, with 20 bases in the middle. The V gene's germline CDR1 is MNHEY and CDR2 SMNVEV (reference sequence). This chain's CDR3 is CASRTAPGFFADTQYF. DNA for the CDR3: TGTGCCAGCAGAACAGCACCAGGGTTCTTCGCAGATACGCAGTATTTT.

The gene calls are TRBV7-8 and TRBJ1-1; 9 bases agree with TRBD1. Per the germline V gene, CDR1 is SGHVS and CDR2 is FQNEAQ. This CDR3 spans 17 amino acids. V lost 2 bases and J lost 4; bases outside the gene matches: 11. Here the CDR3 DNA reads TGTGCCAGCAGCTTAATGTCGGCCGGACAGGGGAGCACTGAAGCTTTCTTT. It is translated as CASSLMSAGQGSTEAFF.

The V and J genes are TRBV30 and TRBJ1-4; 9 bases map to TRBD1. The V segment lost 4 bases and the J segment 7 bases; nucleotides outside the gene matches: 13. The length of the CDR3 is 16 residues. The germline V gene encodes CDR1 GTSNPN and CDR2 SVGIG (reference sequence). The CDR3 reads CAWNPADGTGIEKLFF. CDR3 in DNA: TGTGCCTGGAACCCCGCGGACGGGACAGGGATTGAAAAACTGTTTTTT.

This clone was observed once. The genes are TRBV5-6 and TRBJ1-1; 10 positions agree with TRBD1. This CDR3 is built from 15 residues. V gave up 4 bases and J gave up 1 base; unmatched junction bases: 4. Germline V gene sequence: CDR1 SGHDT, CDR2 YYEEEE. In DNA, the CDR3 is TGTGCCAGCAGCGCCCGGGACAGGGGGAACACTGAAGCTTTCTTT. Encoded protein: CASSARDRGNTEAFF.

The table lists this clone with many counts. The genes are TRBV9 and TRBJ2-2, with D unresolved. Trimming left V 4 bases short and J 0 bases short, with 7 bases between. The CDR3 length is 14 residues. Per germline, CDR1 SGDLS and CDR2 YYNGEE. The CDR3 region is CASSPRSNTGELFF. CDR3 in DNA: TGTGCCAGCAGCCCCCGGTCGAACACCGGGGAGCTGTTTTTT.

The J gene is TRBJ1-4, the V gene TRBV6-5, with D possibly matching TRBD1 (6 bases). The V gene lost 6 bases and the J gene lost 4 bases, with 12 bases spanning the gap. The CDR3 spans 14 residues. Germline CDR1 is MNHEY and CDR2 is SVGAGI. The CDR3 DNA reads as TGTGCCAGCAGCTACGACAGGATTAATGAAAAACTGTTTTTT. Its protein product is CASSYDRINEKLFF.

The DNA for the CDR3 is TGTGCCAGCAGCTTATCGGCCAGGGGGCTCGGGGAGCTGTTTTTT. Protein sequence: CASSLSARGLGELFF. V gene TRBV11-2 combines with J gene TRBJ2-2, with TRBD1 identical over 8 bases. This CDR3 comprises 15 residues. The germline gives CDR1 SGHAT, CDR2 FQNNGV. Unmatched junction bases numbered 6, after V lost 2 bases and J lost 7 bases.